A selection of T cell receptor beta chains follows, all from one sample in a study of blood T cell repertoires in COVID-19. Clones were sequenced by immunoSEQ multiplex PCR, and TCRdb holds only the in-frame ones, with some missing. Of about 270,000 clones in the sample, around 82% were seen once. The sequencing input was peripheral blood. These receptor sequences come from a woman aged 18-29 years with acute or convalescent COVID-19. The CDR3 runs from the conserved cysteine through the conserved F or W. A D gene is named only where the DNA matches it firmly. Clone size is stated in some rows and not others, as once, few, many or a class when expanded.

16	TRBD2	TRBV28	TRBJ2-4	.	TGTGCCAGCAGTCCTAGCGGGGGGGGAGTCAAAAACATTCAGTACTTC	CASSPSGGGVKNIQYF
19	TRBD1	TRBV3-1/TRBV3-2	TRBJ2-2	.	TGTGCCAGCAGCCAAGACTTCTCTTCAGGGACAGGGTCGACCGGGGAGCTGTTTTTT	CASSQDFSSGTGSTGELFF
15	TRBD1	TRBV19	TRBJ1-2	once	TGTGCCAGTAGTAGGGACAGCTATACGGTCTATGGCTACACCTTC	CASSRDSYTVYGYTF
15	.	TRBV14	TRBJ1-6	.	TGTGCCAGCAGCCTGCTGGGACATTTTGATTCACCCCTCCACTTT	CASSLLGHFDSPLHF
14	.	TRBV18	TRBJ2-2	few	TGTGCCAGCTCACCAACTCTGAACACCGGGGAGCTGTTTTTT	CASSPTLNTGELFF
12	.	TRBV2	TRBJ1-5	.	TGTGCCAGCAGTGCAGTCAATCAGCCCCAGCATTTT	CASSAVNQPQHF
14	TRBD1	TRBV5-5	TRBJ1-1	few	TGTGCCAGCAGCCTAGACAGGGTTGACACTGAAGCTTTCTTT	CASSLDRVDTEAFF
15	TRBD2	TRBV27	TRBJ2-2	.	TGTGCCAGCAGTTCTAGCGGGAGAAACACCGGGGAGCTGTTTTTT	CASSSSGRNTGELFF
14	.	TRBV15	TRBJ1-4	.	TGTGCCACCAGCTGGGCCGCAACTAATGAAAAACTGTTTTTT	CATSWAATNEKLFF
17	.	TRBV19	TRBJ2-7	.	TGTGCCAGTAGGGTTCCGGAGCGGGTGAGAAGATCCTACGAGCAGTACTTC	CASRVPERVRRSYEQYF